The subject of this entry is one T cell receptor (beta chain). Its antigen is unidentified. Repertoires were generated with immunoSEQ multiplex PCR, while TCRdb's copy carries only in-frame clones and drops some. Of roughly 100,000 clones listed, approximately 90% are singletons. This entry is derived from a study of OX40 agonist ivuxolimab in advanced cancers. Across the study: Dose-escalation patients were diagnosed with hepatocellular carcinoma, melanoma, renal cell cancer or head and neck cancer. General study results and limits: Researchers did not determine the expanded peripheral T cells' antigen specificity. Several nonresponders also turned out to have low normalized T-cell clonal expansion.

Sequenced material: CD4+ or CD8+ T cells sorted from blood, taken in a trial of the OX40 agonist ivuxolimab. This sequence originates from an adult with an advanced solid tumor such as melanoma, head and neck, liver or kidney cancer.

The CDR3 is CASSLARRGGADTQYF. CDR3 nucleotide sequence: TGTGCCAGCAGCTTAGCGCGGCGGGGGGGTGCAGATACGCAGTATTTT. The chain employs TRBV7-2 and TRBJ2-3; 9 bases align to TRBD2. Unmatched junction bases numbered 5, after V lost 0 bases and J lost 4 bases. Germline loops: CDR1 SGHTA, CDR2 FQGNSA. The CDR3 is 16 amino acids.